The 6 T cell receptor beta chains below were found in one sample sequenced in a study of blood T cell repertoires in COVID-19 (dated by TCRdb to 2020 to 2021). The receptor library was made with the immunoSEQ multiplex PCR assay. TCRdb retrieved this table from immuneACCESS and kept in-frame rearrangements only. Not all clones are present; in checked studies, unresolved V genes account for under half, and no reason is known for the remainder. For this sample there are 270,000 or so clones; 80% to 85% appear just once. The biggest ten clones account for around 2.9% of the sample. The sequenced sample was peripheral blood. Receptors were obtained from a woman aged 55-75 years with active or convalescent COVID-19.

The genes are TRBV4-2 and TRBJ2-2; 8 nucleotides align to TRBD1. The V segment lost 6 bases and the J segment 6 bases; nucleotides outside the gene matches: 15. The germline gives CDR1 LGHNA, CDR2 YNFKEQ. The CDR3 length is 17 residues. This CDR3 is CASSRLSGQGVSGELFF. DNA of the CDR3: TGTGCCAGCAGTCGTTTAAGCGGACAGGGAGTCTCCGGGGAGCTGTTTTTT.

The chain uses TRBV6-2 or TRBV6-3 and TRBJ2-3; 7 bases are a match to TRBD2. The germline V gene has CDR1 MNHEY and CDR2 SVGEGT. The CDR3 spans 14 residues. Unmatched junction bases numbered 5, after V lost 3 bases and J lost 5 bases. The CDR3 loop reads CASSYSASGDTQYF. In nucleotides, the CDR3 is TGTGCCAGCAGTTATTCGGCTAGCGGAGATACGCAGTATTTT.

This clone has ten or more counts. The rearrangement links TRBV3-1 (or the pseudogene TRBV3-2) to TRBJ1-3, with TRBD1 matching 10 bases. The J segment lost 3 bases and the V segment lost 5 bases, leaving 4 bases of the junction unmatched. Germline lookup yields CDR1 LGHDT and CDR2 YNNKEL (reference sequence). The CDR3 contains 15 residues. The chain's CDR3 is CASSGDRGYGNTIYF. DNA for the CDR3: TGTGCCAGCAGCGGGGACAGGGGCTATGGAAACACCATATATTTT.

V gene TRBV7-9 combines with J gene TRBJ1-3; D might be TRBD1 (5 bases). Germline CDR1 reads SEHNR; CDR2 reads FQNEAQ (reference sequence). The V and J ends lost 2 bases and 0 bases respectively, with 11 bases between them. The CDR3 loop spans 16 amino acids. The CDR3 DNA follows: TGTGCCAGCAGCTTAAAGGGGATCGGCTCTGGAAACACCATATATTTT. It specifies CASSLKGIGSGNTIYF.

This clone has more than one count but fewer than ten. J is TRBJ1-5 and V is TRBV24-1; D call uncertain. Germline CDR1 is KGHDR and CDR2 is SFDVKD. The CDR3 is 12 residues long. V lost 7 bases and J 5 bases, leaving 8 bases between the germline ends. The CDR3 sequence: CATSSGDQPQHF. In nucleotides, the CDR3 is TGTGCCACCAGCTCCGGGGATCAGCCCCAGCATTTT.

The chain couples TRBV3-1 (or the pseudogene TRBV3-2) to TRBJ2-5; TRBD2 agrees at 11 bases. The trim removed 0 bases at V and 4 bases at J, leaving 4 bases unmatched. Germline assignment: CDR1 LGHDT and CDR2 YNNKEL (reference sequence). This CDR3 comprises 16 residues. CDR3: CASSQDWLAGGETQYF. The DNA for the CDR3 is TGTGCCAGCAGCCAAGATTGGCTAGCGGGGGGAGAGACCCAGTACTTC.